This T cell receptor (beta chain) was retrieved from a study of blood T cell repertoires in COVID-19. The length of the CDR3 is 16 residues. V lost 2 bases, J lost 4 bases, and 4 bases stayed unmatched. Germline CDR1 is KGHDR and CDR2 is SFDVKD. As originally analysed: How many nucleated cells were present was estimated from reference gene primer amplification. TCRdb's table, derived via immunoSEQ multiplex PCR, lists solely in-frame clones and lacks some. The V and J calls and clone size are taken from that table; D and trimming were inferred from the DNA. Among 30,000 to 50,000 clones listed, about four fifths were seen once.

The source of this sequence is an older man with active or convalescent COVID-19. V gene TRBV24-1 combines with J gene TRBJ2-1; 10 bases are shared with TRBD2. Material: peripheral blood. CDR3 residues: CATSDSSGGAYNEQFF. The CDR3, as DNA: TGTGCCACCAGTGATTCCAGCGGGGGGGCTTACAATGAGCAGTTCTTC.